This T cell receptor (beta chain) was sequenced in a study of T cells after posttransplantation cyclophosphamide. With regard to this clone: As yet, its antigen is unknown.

Repertoires were generated with immunoSEQ multiplex PCR, while TCRdb's copy carries only in-frame clones and drops some. The repertoire holds roughly 21,000 clones, with approximately 98% as singletons. The junction had 16 bases not matched to a gene; V was cut back by 11 bases and J by 11 bases. In germline, CDR1 is MDHEN, CDR2 SYDVKM. The CDR3 loop spans 13 amino acids. Study conclusions and caveats: Later post-transplant blood repertoires were often dominated by donor CD8+ memory clones.

The V gene is TRBV28, the J gene TRBJ2-7; 9 bases are a match to TRBD2. Sequenced material: naive CD8+ T cells sorted from PBMCs. This clonotype was sampled from a man between 40 and 49 years old in good health, CMV-negative, and a related stem cell transplant donor. The chain's CDR3 is CASPGTSLPGEYF. The CDR3 nucleotides are TGTGCCTCCCCCGGGACTAGCCTGCCGGGGGAGTACTTC.